The next 8 T cell receptor beta chains were all read from a single sample in a study of T cells after yellow fever vaccination. TCRdb reanalysed the 5' RACE reads using MiXCR and keeps one entry per CDR3 protein. The sample lists 450,000 to 600,000 distinct CDR3 sequences; about a sixth were seen once. The input for sequencing was PBMCs, taken more than 4 days after the first yellow fever vaccination. The receptor source for this set is a man aged 18 to 29 who received the YFV17D yellow fever vaccine.

This clonotype was observed a handful of times. The chain couples TRBV5-4 to TRBJ2-1; 8 positions agree with TRBD1. CDR1 SGHNT and CDR2 YYREEE come from the germline V gene (reference sequence). The CDR3 contains 14 residues. V gave up 5 bases and J gave up 6 bases; unmatched junction bases: 7. The CDR3 region is CASRRQGALNEQFF. The CDR3 DNA is TGTGCCAGCAGAAGGCAGGGGGCGCTCAATGAGCAGTTCTTC. Full variable domain (missing parts from reference TRBV5-4 and TRBJ2-1): ETGVTQSPTHLIKTRGQQVTLRCSSQSGHNTVSWYQQALGQGPQFIFQYYREEENGRGNFPPRFSGLQFPNYSSELNVNALELDDSALYLCASRRQGALNEQFFGPGTRLTVL.

The rearrangement links TRBV6-1 to TRBJ2-1, with D tentatively TRBD2 (5 bases). Trimming removed 4 bases from V and 9 bases from J, with 19 bases in between. Germline V gives CDR1 MNHNS, CDR2 SASEGT. This CDR3 region has 15 residues. This CDR3 reads CASSGASSVFPEQFF. The CDR3 DNA follows: TGTGCCAGCAGTGGGGCTAGCTCTGTCTTTCCTGAGCAGTTCTTC.

The chain carries TRBV7-8 and TRBJ2-3, with 11 positions matching TRBD2. The CDR3 is 20 amino acids. CDR1 and CDR2 from the germline V gene are SGHVS and FQNEAQ. Trimming at V came to 5 bases and at J to 3 bases, leaving 19 bases not matched to a gene. The CDR3 sequence is CASSPRRVGLAGGLTDTQYF. CDR3 DNA: TGTGCCAGCAGCCCCCGGCGGGTTGGGCTAGCGGGGGGATTGACAGATACGCAGTATTTT.

V is TRBV5-1 and J is TRBJ2-7, with TRBD1 matching over 8 bases. V gave up 4 bases and J gave up 6 bases; unmatched junction bases: 6. Germline CDR1 is SGHRS and CDR2 is YFSETQ. CDR3 length: 13 amino acids. CDR3 amino acids: CASSPTGVPEQYF. Written as DNA, the CDR3 is TGCGCCAGCAGCCCGACAGGGGTGCCCGAGCAGTACTTC.

The chain carries TRBV20-1 and TRBJ1-2; no clear D gene. The germline V and J ends were trimmed by 6 bases and 3 bases, with 17 bases remaining between them. The CDR3 has 14 residues. CDR1 DFQATT and CDR2 SNEGSKA come from the germline V gene (reference sequence). The CDR3, as DNA: TGCAGTGCCCCAATTATGCGGGGTGACTATGGCTACACCTTC. Encoded protein: CSAPIMRGDYGYTF.

This clonotype was seen only a few times. V usage is TRBV20-1 and J usage is TRBJ2-7; D is perhaps TRBD1 (6 bases). The V end lost 3 bases, the J end lost 3 bases, and 12 bases lay between the germline ends. The CDR3 contains 13 residues. CDR1 and CDR2 from the germline V gene are DFQATT and SNEGSKA (reference sequence). The CDR3 is CSASNFRGYEQYF. Written as DNA, the CDR3 is TGCAGTGCTAGCAATTTCAGGGGCTACGAGCAGTACTTC.

V is TRBV5-1 and J is TRBJ1-2; a weak D match, TRBD1 (6 bases). Germline V gene lookup returns CDR1 SGHRS and CDR2 YFSETQ. The CDR3 loop spans 15 amino acids. Trimming shortened V by 4 bases and J by 4 bases, and 17 bases separated the two germline ends. The CDR3 region has the DNA TGCGCCAGCAGCGGGCCAGGGGCGGGTAGCTATGGCTACACCTTC. The encoded protein is CASSGPGAGSYGYTF.

The CDR3 sequence: CASSTQRGIRYGYTF. The CDR3 DNA reads TGTGCCAGCAGCACCCAAAGGGGTATCCGCTATGGCTACACCTTC. V is TRBV7-8 and J is TRBJ1-2, with a weak D call TRBD1 (5 bases). The CDR3 loop spans 15 amino acids. The germline CDR1 and CDR2 sequences are SGHVS and FQNEAQ. V was cut by 5 bases and J by 4 bases, with 17 bases left in between.